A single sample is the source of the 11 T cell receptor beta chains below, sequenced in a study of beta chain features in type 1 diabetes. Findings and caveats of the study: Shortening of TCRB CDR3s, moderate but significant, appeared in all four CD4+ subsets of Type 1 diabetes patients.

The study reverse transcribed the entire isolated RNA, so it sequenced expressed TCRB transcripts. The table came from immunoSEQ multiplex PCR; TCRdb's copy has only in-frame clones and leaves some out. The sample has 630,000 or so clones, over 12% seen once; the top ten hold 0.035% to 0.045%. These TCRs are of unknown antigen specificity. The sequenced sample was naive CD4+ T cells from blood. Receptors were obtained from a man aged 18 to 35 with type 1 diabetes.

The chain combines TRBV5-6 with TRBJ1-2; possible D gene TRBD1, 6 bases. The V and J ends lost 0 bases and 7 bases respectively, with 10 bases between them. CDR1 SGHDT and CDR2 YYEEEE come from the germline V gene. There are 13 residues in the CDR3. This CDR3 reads CASSLGPRGGYTF. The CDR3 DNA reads TGTGCCAGCAGCTTGGGGCCCAGGGGTGGCTACACCTTC.

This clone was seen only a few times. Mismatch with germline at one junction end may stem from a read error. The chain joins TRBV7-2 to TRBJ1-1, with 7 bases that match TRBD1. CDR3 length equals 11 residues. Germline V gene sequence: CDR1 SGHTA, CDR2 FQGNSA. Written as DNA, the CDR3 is TGTGCCAGCAGCGGACCGGGACAGAGAATGTTT. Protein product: CASSGPGQRMF.

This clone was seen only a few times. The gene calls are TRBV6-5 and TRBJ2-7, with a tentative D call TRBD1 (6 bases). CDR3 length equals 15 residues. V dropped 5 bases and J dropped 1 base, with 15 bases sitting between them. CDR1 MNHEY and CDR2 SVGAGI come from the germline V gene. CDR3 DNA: TGTGCCAGCAGTGGCCCCTCGACAGGTTCCTACGAGCAGTACTTC. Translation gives CASSGPSTGSYEQYF.

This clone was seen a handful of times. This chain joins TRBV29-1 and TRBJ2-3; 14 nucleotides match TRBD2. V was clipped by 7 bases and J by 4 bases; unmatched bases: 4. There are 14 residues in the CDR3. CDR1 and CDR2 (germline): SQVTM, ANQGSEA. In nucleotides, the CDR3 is TGCAGCGCGGGACTAGCGGGAGACTCAGATACGCAGTATTTT. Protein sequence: CSAGLAGDSDTQYF.

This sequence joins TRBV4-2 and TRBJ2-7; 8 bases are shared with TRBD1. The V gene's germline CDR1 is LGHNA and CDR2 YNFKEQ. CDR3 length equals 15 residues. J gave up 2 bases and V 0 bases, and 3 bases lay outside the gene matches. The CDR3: CASSQEGTGTYEQYF. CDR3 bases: TGTGCCAGCAGCCAAGAGGGGACAGGTACCTACGAGCAGTACTTC.

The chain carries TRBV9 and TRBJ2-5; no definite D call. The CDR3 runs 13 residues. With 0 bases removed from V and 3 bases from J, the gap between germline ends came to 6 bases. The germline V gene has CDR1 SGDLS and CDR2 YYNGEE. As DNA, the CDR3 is TGTGCCAGCAGCGTAGGAAAGGAAGAGACCCAGTACTTC. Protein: CASSVGKEETQYF. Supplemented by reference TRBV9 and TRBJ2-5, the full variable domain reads DSGVTQTPKHLITATGQRVTLRCSPRSGDLSVYWYQQSLDQGLQFLIQYYNGEERAKGNILERFSAQQFPDLHSELNLSSLELGDSALYFCASSVGKEETQYFGPGTRLLVL.

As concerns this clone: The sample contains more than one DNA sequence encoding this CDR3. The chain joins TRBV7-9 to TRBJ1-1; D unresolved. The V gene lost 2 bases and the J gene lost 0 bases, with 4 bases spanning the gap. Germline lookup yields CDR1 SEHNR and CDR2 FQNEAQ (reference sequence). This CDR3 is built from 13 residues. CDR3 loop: CASSLILNTEAFF. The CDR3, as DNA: TGTGCCAGCAGCTTAATTCTGAACACTGAAGCTTTCTTT.

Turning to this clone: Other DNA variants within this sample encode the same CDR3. The CDR3 sequence: CASSQDRGSRSSYEQYF. CDR3 DNA sequence: TGCGCCAGCAGCCAAGATCGGGGCTCGAGGAGCTCCTACGAGCAGTACTTC. The chain combines TRBV4-1 with TRBJ2-7, with D perhaps TRBD1 or TRBD2 (5 bases each). Trimming cost V 0 bases and J 0 bases, with 15 bases left between them. Germline-derived CDR1 and CDR2 are MGHRA and YSYEKL. CDR3 size: 17 residues.

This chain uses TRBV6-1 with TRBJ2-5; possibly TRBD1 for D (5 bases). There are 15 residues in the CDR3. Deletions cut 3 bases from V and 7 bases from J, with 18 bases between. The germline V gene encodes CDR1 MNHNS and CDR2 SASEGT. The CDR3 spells CASSEGQGILRTQYF. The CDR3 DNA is TGTGCCAGCAGTGAGGGGCAGGGAATATTAAGGACCCAGTACTTC.

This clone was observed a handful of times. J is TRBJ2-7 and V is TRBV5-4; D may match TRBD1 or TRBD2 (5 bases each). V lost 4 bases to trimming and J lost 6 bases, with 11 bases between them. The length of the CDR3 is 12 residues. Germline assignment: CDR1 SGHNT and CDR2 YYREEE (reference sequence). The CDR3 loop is CASSPGTIEQYF. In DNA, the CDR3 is TGTGCCAGCAGCCCAGGGACGATCGAGCAGTACTTC.

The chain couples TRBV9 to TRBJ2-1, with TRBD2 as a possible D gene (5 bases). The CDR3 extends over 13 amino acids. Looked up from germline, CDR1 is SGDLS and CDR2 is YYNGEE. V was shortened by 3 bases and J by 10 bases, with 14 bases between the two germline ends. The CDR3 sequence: CASSAFEGREQFF. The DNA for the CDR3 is TGTGCCAGCAGCGCCTTCGAGGGTAGGGAGCAGTTCTTC.